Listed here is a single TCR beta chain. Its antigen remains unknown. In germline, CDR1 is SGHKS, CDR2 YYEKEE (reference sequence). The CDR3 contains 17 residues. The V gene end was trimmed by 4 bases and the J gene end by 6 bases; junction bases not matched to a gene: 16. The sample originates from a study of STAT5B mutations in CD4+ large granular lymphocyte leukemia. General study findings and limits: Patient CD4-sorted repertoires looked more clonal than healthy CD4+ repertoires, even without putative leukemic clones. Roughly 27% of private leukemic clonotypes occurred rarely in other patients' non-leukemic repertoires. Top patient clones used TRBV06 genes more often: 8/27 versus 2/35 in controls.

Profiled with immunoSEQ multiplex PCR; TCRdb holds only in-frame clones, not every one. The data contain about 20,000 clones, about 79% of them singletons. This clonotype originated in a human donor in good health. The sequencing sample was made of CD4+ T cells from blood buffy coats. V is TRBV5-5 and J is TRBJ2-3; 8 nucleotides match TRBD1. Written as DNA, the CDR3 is TGTGCCAGCAGCCCATTGGGCCAGGGGGCAGCTGGGGATACGCAGTATTTT. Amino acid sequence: CASSPLGQGAAGDTQYF.